This T cell receptor (beta chain) was documented in a study of cytomegalovirus exposure and HLA in healthy donors. Across the whole study: As an earlier analysis found, roughly 180 million T cells yielded about 100 million unique TCR beta sequences.

The V and J ends lost 1 base and 3 bases respectively, with 4 bases between them. Germline values: CDR1 LNHDA, CDR2 SQIVND (reference sequence). The length of the CDR3 is 13 residues. Primers for the PCR totalled 60 Vbeta and 13 Jbeta. Original processing methods: In a later analysis, of tens of millions of unique beta chains, roughly 9.9 million appeared in at least two donors. Sequenced by immunoSEQ multiplex PCR; TCRdb stores in-frame clones only, minus some. V, J and clone size derive from that table, while D and trimming were established from the DNA sequence. There are roughly 120,000 clones in the sample; 80% occur only once, and just over 2.5% lies in the top ten.

J is TRBJ2-1 and V is TRBV19; unclear D gene. The TCR originated in a man younger than 40 in good health and CMV-seronegative. The sample taken for sequencing was PBMCs. The CDR3 nucleotides are TGTGCCAGTAGTATAGGACTCTACAATGAGCAGTTCTTC. The encoded protein is CASSIGLYNEQFF. Variable domain in full (rest from reference TRBV19 and TRBJ2-1): DGGITQSPKYLFRKEGQNVTLSCEQNLNHDAMYWYRQDPGQGLRLIYYSQIVNDFQKGDIAEGYSVSREKKESFPLTVTSAQKNPTAFYLCASSIGLYNEQFFGPGTRLTVL.